This passage covers 32 T cell receptor beta chains from one sample sequenced in a study of blood T cell repertoires in COVID-19. Sequenced by immunoSEQ multiplex PCR; TCRdb stores in-frame clones only, minus some. The sample has 100,000 to 150,000 clones, roughly 90% seen once. Sequencing was performed on peripheral blood. Every receptor here comes from a man aged 50-60 years with acute or convalescent COVID-19.

This clone came up once. The rearrangement uses TRBV3-1 (or the pseudogene TRBV3-2) and TRBJ2-1, with 9 bases lining up with TRBD1. This CDR3 comprises 15 residues. The V gene end was trimmed by 1 base and the J gene end by 7 bases; junction bases not matched to a gene: 5. The V gene's germline CDR1 is LGHDT and CDR2 YNNKEL (reference sequence). The CDR3 bases are TGTGCCAGCAGCCAAGGGGGACAGGGTTTGAATGAGCAGTTCTTC. Translation gives CASSQGGQGLNEQFF.

For the CDR3, the DNA is TGTGCCACCAGTGATGGACAGGGGATGAACACTGAAGCTTTCTTT. It translates to CATSDGQGMNTEAFF. The chain is built from TRBV24-1 and TRBJ1-1, with 9 bases that match TRBD1. CDR3 length equals 15 residues. The germline gives CDR1 KGHDR, CDR2 SFDVKD. Trimming at V came to 3 bases and at J to 0 bases, leaving 1 base not matched to a gene.

The chain couples TRBV11-2 to TRBJ2-3; perhaps TRBD2 as D (5 bases). V was trimmed by 2 bases and J by 4 bases, leaving 22 bases between them. CDR3 length: 18 amino acids. The germline gives CDR1 SGHAT, CDR2 FQNNGV. CDR3 sequence (DNA): TGTGCCAGCAGCTTAAGGCCCAGTAGCGCATCATTCCCAGATACGCAGTATTTT. Translating it yields CASSLRPSSASFPDTQYF.

J is TRBJ2-2 and V is TRBV11-2, with D unresolved. Deletions cut 2 bases from V and 8 bases from J, with 6 bases between. The CDR3 contains 12 residues. The germline CDR1 and CDR2 sequences are SGHAT and FQNNGV. DNA for the CDR3: TGTGCCAGCAGCTTATCTCCGGGGGAGCTGTTTTTT. Translated: CASSLSPGELFF.

This chain's CDR3 is CASSLWGGGSLETQYF. DNA of the CDR3: TGTGCCAGCAGCTTATGGGGTGGCGGGAGTTTGGAGACCCAGTACTTC. This chain joins TRBV11-2 and TRBJ2-5; 7 bases agree with TRBD2. V lost 2 bases to trimming and J lost 5 bases; unmatched junction nucleotides: 11. This CDR3 comprises 16 residues. CDR1 SGHAT and CDR2 FQNNGV come from the germline V gene.

The chain's CDR3 is CASSLGGKGVGYTF. As DNA, the CDR3 is TGTGCCAGCAGCTTAGGTGGCAAGGGGGTTGGCTACACCTTC. This sequence joins TRBV11-2 and TRBJ1-2; D might be TRBD1 (6 bases). Trimming took 1 base from V and 7 from J, leaving 13 bases between them. Germline CDR1 is SGHAT and CDR2 is FQNNGV. CDR3 length: 14 residues.

The genes are TRBV18 and TRBJ2-1, with 14 positions matching TRBD2. CDR1 KGHSH and CDR2 LQKENI come from the germline V gene. V lost 3 bases, J lost 1 base, and 5 bases stayed unmatched. The CDR3 is 18 amino acids. The CDR3 DNA is TGTGCCAGCTCACCCGTTGGACTAGCGGGAGGTTCCTACAATGAGCAGTTCTTC. Encoded protein: CASSPVGLAGGSYNEQFF.

The chain employs TRBV20-1 and TRBJ2-1; D is undetermined. The CDR3 is 14 amino acids. Germline-derived CDR1 and CDR2 are DFQATT and SNEGSKA (reference sequence). The germline V and J ends were trimmed by 3 bases and 8 bases, with 17 bases remaining between them. DNA for the CDR3: TGCAGTGCTAGTGAGGATAGTCGTGAGGATGAGCAGTTCTTC. It translates to CSASEDSREDEQFF.

This clone was detected once. The chain is built from TRBV2 and TRBJ1-4; perhaps TRBD1 as D (5 bases). From germline, CDR1 is SNHLY and CDR2 FYNNEI. The CDR3 runs to 14 residues. V was shortened by 6 bases and J by 3 bases, with 11 bases between the two germline ends. This CDR3 reads CASSQGLANEKLFF. The CDR3 DNA is TGTGCCAGCAGCCAGGGTTTGGCTAATGAAAAACTGTTTTTT.

CDR3: CASSQDRGRTEAFF. The CDR3 region has the DNA TGCGCCAGCAGCCAAGACAGGGGAAGAACTGAAGCTTTCTTT. V and J are TRBV4-1 and TRBJ1-1; possibly TRBD1 for D (6 bases). Per the germline V gene, CDR1 is MGHRA and CDR2 is YSYEKL. V lost 0 bases and J 5 bases, leaving 10 bases between the germline ends. The CDR3 is 14 residues long.

V usage is TRBV18 and J usage is TRBJ2-1, with 9 nucleotides matching TRBD2. From germline, CDR1 is KGHSH and CDR2 LQKENI. The CDR3 totals 15 residues. After removal of 9 bases from V and 4 bases from J, the junction contained 10 bases not matched to a gene. As DNA, the CDR3 is TGTGCCAGTTGCGACTTGGCGGGAGGGTACAATGAGCAGTTCTTC. Amino acids: CASCDLAGGYNEQFF. Full variable domain (rest looked up from reference TRBV18 and TRBJ2-1): NAGVMQNPRHLVRRRGQEARLRCSPMKGHSHVYWYRQLPEEGLKFMVYLQKENIIDESGMPKERFSAEFPKEGPSILRIQQVVRGDSAAYFCASCDLAGGYNEQFFGPGTRLTVL.

V gene TRBV2 combines with J gene TRBJ1-2; no firm D call. The V end lost 6 bases, the J end lost 4 bases, and 9 bases lay between the germline ends. There are 12 residues in the CDR3. Germline lookup yields CDR1 SNHLY and CDR2 FYNNEI. CDR3 amino acids: CASRAEGYGYTF. In DNA form, the CDR3 reads TGTGCCAGCAGGGCAGAGGGCTATGGCTACACCTTC.

This clone was found once. J is TRBJ1-6 and V is TRBV6-5; 9 bases agree with TRBD1. After removal of 4 bases from V and 5 bases from J, the junction contained 3 bases not matched to a gene. Germline V CDR1 and CDR2: MNHEY, SVGAGI. The CDR3 has 15 residues. CDR3 amino acids: CASSSDRGDNSPLHF. The CDR3 nucleotides read TGTGCCAGCAGTTCGGACAGGGGCGATAATTCACCCCTCCACTTT.

This chain uses TRBV19 with TRBJ2-1; the match to TRBD2 covers 10 bases. After removal of 9 bases from V and 8 bases from J, the junction contained 10 bases not matched to a gene. This CDR3 spans 14 amino acids. Per germline, CDR1 LNHDA and CDR2 SQIVND (reference sequence). Here the CDR3 reads CASGVAGGVHEQFF. The CDR3 DNA sequence: TGTGCCAGCGGGGTAGCGGGGGGAGTACATGAGCAGTTCTTC.

The chain is built from TRBV7-8 and TRBJ2-7; the D gene is possibly TRBD2 (7 bases). CDR3 length: 16 amino acids. The V and J ends lost 8 bases and 0 bases respectively, with 20 bases between them. The V gene's germline CDR1 is SGHVS and CDR2 FQNEAQ. CDR3 amino acids: CASRGAIGSFSYEQYF. The CDR3 region has the DNA TGTGCCAGCCGGGGGGCTATCGGGAGTTTCTCCTACGAGCAGTACTTC.

A single count supports this clone. The rearrangement links TRBV11-3 to TRBJ1-2; 7 bases align to TRBD1. The V gene end was trimmed by 1 base and the J gene end by 3 bases; junction bases not matched to a gene: 5. CDR3 length: 15 residues. Germline loops: CDR1 SGHNT, CDR2 YENEEA. The CDR3 bases are TGTGCCAGCAGCTTAGGCACAGGGGTGGACTATGGCTACACCTTC. It is translated as CASSLGTGVDYGYTF.

The rearrangement uses TRBV6-5 and TRBJ1-3, with D possibly matching TRBD1 (5 bases). V was shortened by 10 bases and J by 2 bases, with 12 bases between the two germline ends. Germline V gene sequence: CDR1 MNHEY, CDR2 SVGAGI. This CDR3 has 13 residues. CDR3 DNA: TGTGCCACCCGGGGGTCTGCTGGAAACACCATATATTTT. It translates to CATRGSAGNTIYF.

The V gene is TRBV9, the J gene TRBJ1-2; D uncertain. The CDR3 covers 13 residues. Germline CDR1 and CDR2: SGDLS and YYNGEE. V was pared by 5 bases and J by 4 bases, with 12 bases between. CDR3 coding DNA: TGTGCCAGCAGTACGGGGAAGGTCTATGGCTACACCTTC. Protein sequence: CASSTGKVYGYTF.

This clone was found once. The chain employs TRBV5-1 and TRBJ2-2, with 7 nucleotides matching TRBD2. CDR1 and CDR2 from the germline V gene are SGHRS and YFSETQ. The CDR3 is 17 amino acids. V dropped 1 base and J dropped 1; count of bases not matched to a gene: 7. The CDR3 sequence is CASSLMSSGGNTGELFF. The CDR3 nucleotides read TGCGCCAGCAGCTTGATGTCTAGCGGAGGGAACACCGGGGAGCTGTTTTTT.

This rearrangement joins TRBV5-1 to TRBJ2-3; D is undetermined. The CDR3 runs 15 residues. V lost 0 bases and J 0 bases, leaving 8 bases between the germline ends. Germline CDR1 and CDR2: SGHRS and YFSETQ. CDR3 nucleotides: TGCGCCAGCAGCTTGGAAGCGAAGAGCACAGATACGCAGTATTTT. Protein: CASSLEAKSTDTQYF.

DNA of the CDR3: TGTGCCAGCAGCGAGACTAGCGGGAGGGCAGATACGCAGTATTTT. Amino acid sequence: CASSETSGRADTQYF. V gene TRBV9 combines with J gene TRBJ2-3, with 14 bases aligning to TRBD2. Germline-derived CDR1 and CDR2 are SGDLS and YYNGEE. The CDR3 sequence is 15 residues long. The trim removed 3 bases at V and 4 bases at J, leaving 1 base unmatched.

The V and J genes are TRBV2 and TRBJ2-1; D gene uncertain. The germline V and J ends were trimmed by 7 bases and 0 bases, with 10 bases remaining between them. The CDR3 is made up of 14 amino acids. In germline, CDR1 is SNHLY, CDR2 FYNNEI. The CDR3 DNA sequence: TGTGCCAGCAACGGGTATAGCTCCTACAATGAGCAGTTCTTC. This codes for CASNGYSSYNEQFF.

This clone was found a few times. V and J are TRBV2 and TRBJ2-7; D is possibly TRBD1 (6 bases). V was clipped by 5 bases and J by 0 bases, with 8 bases between them. The CDR3 has 13 residues. Germline V gene data show CDR1 as SNHLY and CDR2 as FYNNEI. CDR3 nucleotides: TGTGCCAGCAGTACAGGGATCTCCTACGAGCAGTACTTC. Translated, it gives CASSTGISYEQYF.

The chain carries TRBV7-8 and TRBJ1-1; 10 positions match TRBD1. Germline V gene sequence: CDR1 SGHVS, CDR2 FQNEAQ. With V trimmed by 5 bases and J by 11 bases, 11 bases remained unmatched. This CDR3 is 14 amino acids long. CDR3 coding DNA: TGTGCCAGCAGCGCGTCCCGGGACAGGGGTCGGGCTTTCTTT. This gives the protein CASSASRDRGRAFF. Full variable domain (rest looked up from reference TRBV7-8 and TRBJ1-1): GAGVSQSPRYKVAKRGQDVALRCDPISGHVSLFWYQQALGQGPEFLTYFQNEAQLDKSGLPSDRFFAERPEGSVSTLKIQRTQQEDSAVYLCASSASRDRGRAFFGQGTRLTVV.

The chain combines TRBV29-1 with TRBJ2-3; the match to TRBD2 covers 8 bases. The CDR3 is made up of 15 amino acids. Per germline, CDR1 SQVTM and CDR2 ANQGSEA. J was trimmed by 4 bases and V by 6 bases; bases with no gene match: 12. In DNA form, the CDR3 reads TGCAGCGTCCCCCCCGGGACTAGTAATTCAGATACGCAGTATTTT. Its protein is CSVPPGTSNSDTQYF.

The chain has TRBV10-1 and TRBJ2-6; 8 nucleotides match TRBD1. The CDR3 has 19 amino acids. The germline V gene has CDR1 WNHNN and CDR2 SYGVQD (reference sequence). After removal of 0 bases from V and 2 bases from J, the junction contained 9 bases not matched to a gene. CDR3: CASSESLIGQGTGANVLTF. The DNA for the CDR3 is TGCGCCAGCAGTGAGTCATTAATCGGACAGGGTACTGGGGCCAACGTCCTGACTTTC.

This clone was observed a handful of times. This rearrangement joins TRBV5-1 to TRBJ2-5; the D gene is possibly TRBD2 (5 bases). V gave up 4 bases and J gave up 6 bases, with 16 bases separating them. CDR3 length: 14 residues. CDR1 is SGHRS and CDR2 is YFSETQ in the germline V gene. CDR3 sequence: CASSPRTDGKTQYF. In nucleotides, the CDR3 is TGCGCCAGCAGCCCCCGGACGGACGGGAAGACCCAGTACTTC.

This clone was counted once. The V call is TRBV4-1, the J call TRBJ2-7; D is possibly TRBD2 (5 bases). The germline V gene has CDR1 MGHRA and CDR2 YSYEKL. Trimming stripped 1 base from V and 0 bases from J, with 10 bases between. The CDR3 has 15 amino acids. CDR3 protein: CASSQGGRSSYEQYF. CDR3 nucleotides: TGCGCCAGCAGCCAAGGAGGGCGGAGCTCCTACGAGCAGTACTTC.

The rearrangement uses TRBV6-1 and TRBJ1-5; TRBD1 matches at 7 bases. After removal of 0 bases from V and 7 bases from J, the junction contained 6 bases not matched to a gene. Germline-derived CDR1 and CDR2 are MNHNS and SASEGT. CDR3 length equals 15 residues. CDR3 bases: TGTGCCAGCAGTGAAGCGGCAGGGGGGACGCAGCCCCAGCATTTT. Amino acid sequence: CASSEAAGGTQPQHF.

The chain links TRBV3-1 (or the pseudogene TRBV3-2) to TRBJ1-1, with D unresolved. CDR1 and CDR2 from the germline V gene are LGHDT and YNNKEL (reference sequence). CDR3 length: 16 amino acids. Trimming took off 3 bases at V and 2 bases at J, with 16 bases between the two ends. The CDR3 loop is CASSQRRETSNTEAFF. The CDR3 DNA follows: TGTGCCAGCAGCCAGCGTCGGGAGACTAGTAACACTGAAGCTTTCTTT.

This clone was recorded once. V is TRBV6-4 and J is TRBJ1-1; 11 bases are shared with TRBD1. The CDR3 extends over 15 amino acids. Germline trimming cut 4 bases from V and 6 bases from J; bases unmatched to any gene: 7. Germline lookup yields CDR1 MRHNA and CDR2 SNTAGT. The CDR3 bases are TGTGCCAGCAGTGTTCGACCGGGACAGGGGGCTGAAGCTTTCTTT. As protein: CASSVRPGQGAEAFF.

The CDR3 sequence: CASSRQGLEGMNTQYF. Here the CDR3 DNA reads TGTGCCAGCAGTCGACAGGGGCTAGAGGGCATGAATACGCAGTATTTT. The chain is built from TRBV27 and TRBJ2-3; the match to TRBD1 covers 8 bases. The CDR3 has 16 residues. V lost 5 bases, J lost 7 bases, and 14 bases stayed unmatched. CDR1 is MNHEY and CDR2 is SMNVEV in the germline V gene (reference sequence).